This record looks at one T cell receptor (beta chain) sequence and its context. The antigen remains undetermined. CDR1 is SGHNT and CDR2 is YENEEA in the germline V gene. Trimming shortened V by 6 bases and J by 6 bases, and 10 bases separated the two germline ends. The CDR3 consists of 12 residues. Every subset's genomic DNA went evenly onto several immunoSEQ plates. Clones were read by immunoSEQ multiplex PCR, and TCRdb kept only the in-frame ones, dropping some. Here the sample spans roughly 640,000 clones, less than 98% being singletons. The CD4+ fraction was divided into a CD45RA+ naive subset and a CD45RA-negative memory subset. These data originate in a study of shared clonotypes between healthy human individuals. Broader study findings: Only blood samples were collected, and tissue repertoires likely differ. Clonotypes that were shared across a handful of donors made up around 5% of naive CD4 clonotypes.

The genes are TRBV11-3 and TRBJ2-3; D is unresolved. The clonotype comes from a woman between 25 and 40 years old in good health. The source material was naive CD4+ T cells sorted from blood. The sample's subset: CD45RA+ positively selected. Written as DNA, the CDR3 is TGTGCCAGCAGGTCCCTCTTCGATACGCAGTATTTT. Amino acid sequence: CASRSLFDTQYF.